The next 5 T cell receptor beta chains were all read from a single sample in a study of shared clonotypes between healthy human individuals. Method: immunoSEQ multiplex PCR; TCRdb's copy keeps in-frame clones and lacks some. The sample yields about 1.5 million clones, more than 95% seen once. Sequenced material: naive CD4+ T cells sorted from blood. Stated subset: CD45RA+ positively selected. Source of these receptors: a man aged 30 to 45 in good health.

The chain carries TRBV5-5 and TRBJ2-1, with D maybe TRBD2 (6 bases). The CDR3 has 16 residues. Germline values: CDR1 SGHKS, CDR2 YYEKEE (reference sequence). Trimming pared 2 bases from V and 7 bases from J, leaving 19 bases between. The CDR3 sequence: CASSLFRGAEKNEQFF. CDR3 DNA sequence: TGTGCCAGCAGCTTATTTCGCGGGGCCGAGAAGAATGAGCAGTTCTTC.

This rearrangement joins TRBV6-5 to TRBJ2-7; no reliable D call. The V end was cut by 2 bases, the J end by 0 bases, with 11 bases between. CDR3 length: 15 amino acids. Germline CDR1 is MNHEY and CDR2 is SVGAGI. CDR3 loop: CASSYAVGYSYEQYF. The DNA of the CDR3 is TGTGCCAGCAGTTACGCAGTGGGGTACTCCTACGAGCAGTACTTC.

The chain carries TRBV2 and TRBJ2-7, with 10 bases matching TRBD1. Germline V gene sequence: CDR1 SNHLY, CDR2 FYNNEI. With V trimmed by 7 bases and J by 0 bases, 3 bases remained unmatched. The CDR3 sequence is 14 residues long. CDR3 in DNA: TGTGCCAGCATATGGACAGGGGGCTCCTACGAGCAGTACTTC. This sequence encodes CASIWTGGSYEQYF.

This clone appeared once. V is TRBV29-1 and J is TRBJ2-3; 11 bases are shared with TRBD2. From germline, CDR1 is SQVTM and CDR2 ANQGSEA. The CDR3 spans 15 residues. V was pared by 6 bases and J by 6 bases, with 11 bases of the junction left unmatched. In DNA, the CDR3 is TGCAGCGTCGGGATTAGCGGGAGGGTTAAGGATACGCAGTATTTT. It specifies CSVGISGRVKDTQYF.

This sequence joins TRBV2 and TRBJ2-7; D is possibly TRBD1 or TRBD2 (5 bases each). The CDR3 sequence is 15 residues long. CDR1 and CDR2 (germline): SNHLY, FYNNEI. The germline V and J ends were trimmed by 0 bases and 1 base, with 10 bases remaining between them. In DNA, the CDR3 is TGTGCCAGCAGTGAAGCGGGACGGATTTCCTACGAGCAGTACTTC. Its translation: CASSEAGRISYEQYF.